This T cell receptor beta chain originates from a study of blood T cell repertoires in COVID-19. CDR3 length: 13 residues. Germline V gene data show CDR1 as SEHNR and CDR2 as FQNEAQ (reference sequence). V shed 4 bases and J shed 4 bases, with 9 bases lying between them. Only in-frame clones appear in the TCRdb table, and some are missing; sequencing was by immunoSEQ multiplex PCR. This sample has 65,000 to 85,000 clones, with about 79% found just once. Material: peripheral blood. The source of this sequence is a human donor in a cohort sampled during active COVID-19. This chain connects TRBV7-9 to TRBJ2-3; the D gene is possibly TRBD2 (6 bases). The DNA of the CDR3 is TGTGCCAGCAGCTCGTGGGGGGCAGATACGCAGTATTTT. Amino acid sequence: CASSSWGADTQYF.